This T cell receptor beta chain was found in a study of T cells after yellow fever vaccination. TCRdb fed the 5' RACE reads into MiXCR, producing one record per CDR3 protein. The table shows hundreds of thousands of distinct CDR3 sequences, with 15% to 20% occurring only once. Germline CDR1 DFQATT, CDR2 SNEGSKA (reference sequence). CDR3 length: 16 amino acids. J was trimmed by 4 bases and V by 0 bases; bases with no gene match: 7. This clonotype showed up just a few times. This receptor was identified in a man aged 18 to 30 who received the YFV17D yellow fever vaccine. The sequenced sample was PBMCs, obtained before the yellow fever booster vaccination. The rearrangement links TRBV20-1 to TRBJ1-5; TRBD1 aligns across 9 bases. The CDR3 DNA reads TGCAGTGCTAGAGATTTGGGGACAGGGTGGAATCAGCCCCAGCATTTT. Its translation is CSARDLGTGWNQPQHF.